Below are 20 T cell receptor beta chains sequenced from a single sample in a study of cytomegalovirus exposure and HLA in healthy donors. Use of 60 Vbeta and 13 Jbeta primers characterized the PCR. TCRdb keeps only in-frame clones here, not all; method: immunoSEQ multiplex PCR. The sample yields approximately 100,000 clones, about 80% seen once. The sequenced sample consisted of PBMCs. The receptors were sampled from a middle-aged man in good health and CMV-seronegative.

This sequence joins TRBV7-8 and TRBJ1-1; a weak D match, TRBD1 (5 bases). The V end was cut by 4 bases, the J end by 5 bases, with 11 bases between. CDR3 length equals 13 residues. Germline CDR1 and CDR2: SGHVS and FQNEAQ. The CDR3 sequence: CASSWGLATEAFF. CDR3 nucleotide sequence: TGTGCCAGCAGCTGGGGACTGGCAACTGAAGCTTTCTTT. Supplemented by reference TRBV7-8 and TRBJ1-1, the full variable domain reads GAGVSQSPRYKVAKRGQDVALRCDPISGHVSLFWYQQALGQGPEFLTYFQNEAQLDKSGLPSDRFFAERPEGSVSTLKIQRTQQEDSAVYLCASSWGLATEAFFGQGTRLTVV.

The chain couples TRBV4-1 to TRBJ1-1; 9 bases match TRBD1. CDR1 MGHRA and CDR2 YSYEKL come from the germline V gene. There are 18 residues in the CDR3. The J segment lost 4 bases and the V segment lost 5 bases, leaving 17 bases of the junction unmatched. The CDR3 reads CASSTKQGAAPLSTEAFF. For the CDR3, the DNA is TGCGCCAGCAGCACCAAACAGGGGGCGGCCCCCCTGTCCACTGAAGCTTTCTTT.

The chain uses TRBV7-2 and TRBJ2-1; 10 bases are shared with TRBD2. The CDR3 covers 13 residues. The germline V gene encodes CDR1 SGHTA and CDR2 FQGNSA. V shed 6 bases, J shed 7 bases, and the junction held 3 bases outside the gene matches. The CDR3 spells CASSPAGGNEQFF. CDR3 nucleotide sequence: TGTGCCAGCAGTCCAGCGGGGGGGAATGAGCAGTTCTTC.

The chain recombines TRBV6-6 with TRBJ1-1; the match to TRBD1 covers 10 bases. Trimming removed 8 bases from V and 1 base from J; junction bases left unmatched: 1. The germline gives CDR1 MNHNY, CDR2 SVGAGI (reference sequence). The CDR3 covers 13 residues. CDR3 bases: TGTGCCAGCCGGGACAGGGGGAACACTGAAGCTTTCTTT. Translating it yields CASRDRGNTEAFF.

This clone has a single count. V gene TRBV7-9 combines with J gene TRBJ2-1; 8 bases map to TRBD2. Germline V gives CDR1 SEHNR, CDR2 FQNEAQ (reference sequence). CDR3 length equals 16 residues. V shed 5 bases and J 6 bases; nucleotides not matched to a gene: 12. CDR3 loop: CASSPLSGGGGNEQFF. CDR3 coding DNA: TGTGCCAGCAGCCCCTTAAGCGGGGGTGGAGGCAATGAGCAGTTCTTC.

This rearrangement joins TRBV7-9 to TRBJ2-3; the D gene is possibly TRBD1 (5 bases). The ends were cut back, 8 bases at V and 1 base at J, with 13 bases in the middle. Germline V lookup: CDR1 SEHNR, CDR2 FQNEAQ (reference sequence). The CDR3 length is 14 residues. The DNA of the CDR3 is TGTGCCAGCGGAAACCTAGGGGGCACAGATACGCAGTATTTT. Translated, it gives CASGNLGGTDTQYF.

The chain joins TRBV5-5 to TRBJ2-5, with a weak D call TRBD1 (7 bases). V dropped 0 bases and J dropped 6 bases, with 12 bases sitting between them. This CDR3 is 14 amino acids long. CDR1 and CDR2 from the germline V gene are SGHKS and YYEKEE (reference sequence). CDR3 loop: CASSLVQGGQTQYF. In nucleotides, the CDR3 is TGTGCCAGCAGCTTGGTTCAGGGGGGACAGACCCAGTACTTC.

The V gene is TRBV6-6, the J gene TRBJ1-3; no firm D call. Trimming took 8 bases from V and 0 from J, leaving 5 bases between them. Looked up from germline, CDR1 is MNHNY and CDR2 is SVGAGI (reference sequence). The CDR3 covers 12 residues. In DNA form, the CDR3 reads TGTGCCAGCGTCGGCTCTGGAAACACCATATATTTT. Amino acids: CASVGSGNTIYF.

V gene TRBV7-2 combines with J gene TRBJ2-2; TRBD2 aligns across 7 bases. V lost 1 base and J lost 0; bases outside the gene matches: 2. The CDR3 is 16 residues long. Germline V gene lookup returns CDR1 SGHTA and CDR2 FQGNSA. The CDR3 loop reads CASSLGLAANTGELFF. The DNA for the CDR3 is TGTGCCAGCAGCTTAGGGCTAGCGGCGAACACCGGGGAGCTGTTTTTT.

The chain recombines TRBV5-1 with TRBJ1-3; the D gene is possibly TRBD1 (5 bases). The CDR3 contains 15 residues. The germline V gene encodes CDR1 SGHRS and CDR2 YFSETQ. Trimming shortened V by 5 bases and J by 0 bases, and 12 bases separated the two germline ends. CDR3 sequence reads: CASSSQGSSGNTIYF. CDR3 nucleotides: TGCGCCAGCAGTTCCCAGGGATCCTCTGGAAACACCATATATTTT.

In DNA form, the CDR3 reads TGTGCCACCTCCTTTGAAGGGGGAAGAAAAGCTTTCTTT. This sequence encodes CATSFEGGRKAFF. The genes are TRBV11-2 and TRBJ1-1, with a tentative D call TRBD1 (6 bases). V gave up 10 bases and J gave up 9 bases, with 21 bases separating them. CDR3 length: 13 amino acids. Germline V gives CDR1 SGHAT, CDR2 FQNNGV.

This clone was recorded once. The J gene is TRBJ2-1, the V gene TRBV7-8; D call uncertain. CDR1 and CDR2 from the germline V gene are SGHVS and FQNEAQ. The length of the CDR3 is 13 residues. Trimming shortened V by 5 bases and J by 8 bases, and 13 bases separated the two germline ends. CDR3 in amino acids: CASSPRARDEQFF. The CDR3, as DNA: TGTGCCAGCAGCCCGAGAGCCCGGGATGAGCAGTTCTTC.

The chain has TRBV28 and TRBJ1-3, with TRBD1 identical over 7 bases. CDR3 length: 17 amino acids. In germline, CDR1 is MDHEN, CDR2 SYDVKM. V lost 5 bases and J lost 0; bases outside the gene matches: 10. The CDR3 bases are TGTGCCAGCAGTCCTCCCGGGACAGTGATCTCTGGAAACACCATATATTTT. It is translated as CASSPPGTVISGNTIYF.

This chain links TRBV9 with TRBJ1-1; weak D call: TRBD1 (5 bases). The V gene lost 7 bases and the J gene lost 1 base, with 8 bases spanning the gap. Germline V gene lookup returns CDR1 SGDLS and CDR2 YYNGEE. The CDR3 runs 12 residues. CDR3 region: CASLTGNTEAFF. CDR3 DNA sequence: TGTGCCAGCCTAACAGGGAACACTGAAGCTTTCTTT.

Only a few counts were recorded for this clone. The gene calls are TRBV10-3 and TRBJ1-2; the D is unclear. This CDR3 spans 13 amino acids. Trimming took off 6 bases at V and 6 bases at J, with 14 bases between the two ends. Per the germline V gene, CDR1 is ENHRY and CDR2 is SYGVKD. In DNA form, the CDR3 reads TGTGCCATCAGGGGTCCGGGGTTGGATGGCTACACCTTC. The encoded protein is CAIRGPGLDGYTF.

The V call is TRBV7-2, the J call TRBJ2-5, with unresolved D. The germline V gene encodes CDR1 SGHTA and CDR2 FQGNSA. V lost 1 base and J 1 base, leaving 4 bases between the germline ends. This CDR3 comprises 13 residues. Written as DNA, the CDR3 is TGTGCCAGCAGCTTAGTCATCCAAGAGACCCAGTACTTC. As protein: CASSLVIQETQYF.

The chain carries TRBV14 and TRBJ1-2, with TRBD1 identical over 10 bases. V gave up 2 bases and J gave up 5 bases; unmatched junction bases: 5. Germline CDR1 reads SGHDN; CDR2 reads FVKESK. This CDR3 is built from 15 residues. CDR3 sequence (DNA): TGTGCCAGCAGCCAACGGACAGGGGGATGGTATGGCTACACCTTC. Translation: CASSQRTGGWYGYTF.

The chain combines TRBV7-2 with TRBJ2-3, with 8 nucleotides matching TRBD2. CDR1 and CDR2 (germline): SGHTA, FQGNSA. J gave up 4 bases and V 5 bases, and 5 bases lay outside the gene matches. This CDR3 has 14 amino acids. This CDR3 reads CASSTGGGADTQYF. The DNA for the CDR3 is TGTGCCAGCAGCACCGGGGGGGGTGCAGATACGCAGTATTTT.

The chain combines TRBV10-3 with TRBJ1-5, with 7 bases identical to TRBD1. J gave up 5 bases and V 2 bases, and 6 bases lay outside the gene matches. Germline lookup yields CDR1 ENHRY and CDR2 SYGVKD. The CDR3 is 15 amino acids. Here the CDR3 DNA reads TGTGCCATCAGTGAGGGGACAGTCGCTGATCAGCCCCAGCATTTT. It encodes CAISEGTVADQPQHF.

The chain recombines TRBV2 with TRBJ1-6; D is possibly TRBD1 (5 bases). Trimming stripped 6 bases from V and 6 bases from J, with 12 bases between. Germline CDR1 and CDR2: SNHLY and FYNNEI. The length of the CDR3 is 14 residues. CDR3 residues: CASSGDWPNSPLHF. CDR3 nucleotides: TGTGCCAGCAGCGGGGACTGGCCTAATTCACCCCTCCACTTT.